This T cell receptor beta chain was recorded in a study of cytomegalovirus exposure and HLA in healthy donors. This CDR3 has 8 residues. The PCR ran on 60 Vbeta and 13 Jbeta primers. Generated by immunoSEQ multiplex PCR, the TCRdb table keeps only in-frame clones and is missing some. The sample table includes approximately 80,000 clones. V is TRBV21-1 and J is TRBJ2-7; the table calls TRBD2, which could not be checked here. TRBV21-1 is marked as a pseudogene. This clonotype was obtained from a man aged 18 to 35 in good health and CMV-seropositive. Sequences were obtained from PBMCs. The CDR3: CASSKEEF. The CDR3 coding sequence is TGTGCCAGCAGCAAAGAAGAGTTC.